Below are 24 T cell receptor beta chains sequenced from a single sample in a study of blood T cell repertoires in COVID-19. This table comes from immunoSEQ multiplex PCR, and its TCRdb copy is limited to in-frame clones, with some not included. The sample holds about 89,000 clones, more than 80% seen once. Material: peripheral blood. The receptors originated from a woman at least 80 years old with acute or convalescent COVID-19.

This clone was counted a few times. The chain carries TRBV7-2 and TRBJ2-5, with 7 nucleotides matching TRBD2. The V gene end was trimmed by 3 bases and the J gene end by 6 bases; junction bases not matched to a gene: 13. The CDR3 consists of 16 residues. In germline, CDR1 is SGHTA, CDR2 FQGNSA. The CDR3 coding sequence is TGTGCCAGCAGCTTGGACGGGACTAAAGGGATACAGACCCAGTACTTC. Translated: CASSLDGTKGIQTQYF.

V usage is TRBV5-6 and J usage is TRBJ1-5, with D maybe TRBD1 (5 bases). The CDR3 spans 14 residues. Germline-derived CDR1 and CDR2 are SGHDT and YYEEEE. The V and J ends lost 4 bases and 0 bases respectively, with 8 bases between them. The CDR3 spells CASSGAISNQPQHF. The DNA for the CDR3 is TGTGCCAGCAGCGGGGCCATTAGCAATCAGCCCCAGCATTTT.

The chain joins TRBV3-1 (or the pseudogene TRBV3-2) to TRBJ2-2; 14 positions agree with TRBD2. V was clipped by 5 bases and J by 5 bases; unmatched bases: 7. Germline V lookup: CDR1 LGHDT, CDR2 YNNKEL (reference sequence). The CDR3 extends over 17 amino acids. In nucleotides, the CDR3 is TGTGCCAGCAGCACGACTAGCGGGAGGGCCGGGACCGGGGAGCTGTTTTTT. Translating it yields CASSTTSGRAGTGELFF.

The chain uses TRBV5-1 and TRBJ1-1, with TRBD1 identical over 9 bases. This CDR3 contains 16 residues. After removal of 5 bases from V and 4 bases from J, the junction contained 12 bases not matched to a gene. CDR1 and CDR2 from the germline V gene are SGHRS and YFSETQ. CDR3 sequence reads: CASSSQGASQGTEAFF. The DNA for the CDR3 is TGCGCCAGCAGTTCACAGGGGGCAAGTCAGGGCACTGAAGCTTTCTTT.

The chain employs TRBV10-1 and TRBJ2-2; TRBD1 agrees at 11 bases. The CDR3 spans 15 residues. The germline V gene encodes CDR1 WNHNN and CDR2 SYGVQD (reference sequence). Trimming took 4 bases from V and 6 from J; bases not matched to a gene: 4. The DNA for the CDR3 is TGCGCCAGCAGTGGGGACAGGGGGAGAGCCGGGGAGCTGTTTTTT. Its translation is CASSGDRGRAGELFF.

CDR3 coding DNA: TGTGCCAGTAGTAATAGGGTGGCGGGGATCGGGGAGCTGTTTTTT. Amino acid sequence: CASSNRVAGIGELFF. The chain links TRBV19 to TRBJ2-2; D might be TRBD2 (6 bases). Germline V gene lookup returns CDR1 LNHDA and CDR2 SQIVND (reference sequence). V was clipped by 4 bases and J by 7 bases, with 16 bases between them. The CDR3 runs to 15 residues. The complete variable domain, with remaining parts taken from reference TRBV19 and TRBJ2-2, reads DGGITQSPKYLFRKEGQNVTLSCEQNLNHDAMYWYRQDPGQGLRLIYYSQIVNDFQKGDIAEGYSVSREKKESFPLTVTSAQKNPTAFYLCASSNRVAGIGELFFGEGSRLTVL.

The chain employs TRBV29-1 and TRBJ2-5; maybe TRBD2 (6 bases). From germline, CDR1 is SQVTM and CDR2 ANQGSEA. CDR3 size: 11 residues. The ends were cut back, 7 bases at V and 9 bases at J, with 15 bases in the middle. The CDR3 DNA sequence: TGCAGCGGAGGGACTCCGGCGGCCCAGTACTTC. Its protein product is CSGGTPAAQYF. Based on the CDR3 plus reference TRBV29-1 and TRBJ2-5, the full variable domain is SAVISQKPSRDICQRGTSLTIQCQVDSQVTMMFWYRQQPGQSLTLIATANQGSEATYESGFVIDKFPISRPNLTFSTLTVSNMSPEDSSIYLCSGGTPAAQYFGPGTRLLVL.

V and J are TRBV2 and TRBJ1-2, with 7 bases identical to TRBD1. The CDR3 sequence is 12 residues long. V was pared by 6 bases and J by 6 bases, with 4 bases of the junction left unmatched. Germline V CDR1 and CDR2: SNHLY, FYNNEI. CDR3 sequence reads: CASSGQEDGYTF. The CDR3 bases are TGTGCCAGCAGCGGACAGGAGGATGGCTACACCTTC. The full variable domain, its missing parts supplied by reference TRBV2 and TRBJ1-2, is EPEVTQTPSHQVTQMGQEVILRCVPISNHLYFYWYRQILGQKVEFLVSFYNNEISEKSEIFDDQFSVERPDGSNFTLKIRSTKLEDSAMYFCASSGQEDGYTFGSGTRLTVV.

The chain's CDR3 is CASSEGGTRPRETQYF. The CDR3 DNA reads as TGTGCCAGCAGTGAAGGCGGGACCAGGCCTAGGGAGACCCAGTACTTC. The V call is TRBV2, the J call TRBJ2-5, with a possible D match to TRBD2 (6 bases). Germline loops: CDR1 SNHLY, CDR2 FYNNEI. Trimming shortened V by 1 base and J by 5 bases, and 17 bases separated the two germline ends. This CDR3 region has 16 residues.

This chain links TRBV5-1 with TRBJ1-3; TRBD1 matches 7 bases. The CDR3 runs to 16 residues. In germline, CDR1 is SGHRS, CDR2 YFSETQ. V shed 4 bases and J 0 bases; nucleotides not matched to a gene: 7. CDR3 in DNA: TGCGCCAGCAGCCAGACAGGGTCTCACTCTGGAAACACCATATATTTT. It yields the protein CASSQTGSHSGNTIYF.

V gene TRBV7-7 combines with J gene TRBJ2-5; 8 bases line up with TRBD2. The J segment lost 4 bases and the V segment lost 5 bases, leaving 12 bases of the junction unmatched. The CDR3 has 16 residues. Germline V lookup: CDR1 SSHAT, CDR2 FNYEAQ (reference sequence). This chain's CDR3 is CASSAEYSGEGETQYF. Written as DNA, the CDR3 is TGTGCCAGCAGCGCCGAGTATAGCGGGGAGGGAGAGACCCAGTACTTC.

The chain joins TRBV15 to TRBJ1-4, with 9 bases aligning to TRBD1. The germline CDR1 and CDR2 sequences are LNHNV and YYDKDF (reference sequence). V trimming: 1 base; J trimming: 5 bases; junction bases outside the gene matches: 14. The CDR3 contains 19 residues. The CDR3, as DNA: TGTGCCACCAGCAGAGGGGTTTTGAGCGGGGGACAGGGCAATGAAAAACTGTTTTTT. It codes for CATSRGVLSGGQGNEKLFF.

The V and J genes are TRBV7-2 and TRBJ2-1; 14 bases are shared with TRBD2. After removal of 1 base from V and 9 bases from J, the junction contained 5 bases not matched to a gene. The CDR3 is made up of 16 amino acids. Looked up from germline, CDR1 is SGHTA and CDR2 is FQGNSA. The CDR3 coding sequence is TGTGCCAGCAGCTTAGGGTGGGGACTAGCGGGAGTTGAGCAGTTCTTC. Its protein is CASSLGWGLAGVEQFF.

This chain uses TRBV30 with TRBJ1-1; no clear D. Germline CDR1 GTSNPN, CDR2 SVGIG (reference sequence). Trimming removed 4 bases at V and 4 bases at J, with 10 bases between. The CDR3 loop spans 12 amino acids. The CDR3 loop reads CAWKAGFTEAFF. The CDR3 DNA reads as TGTGCCTGGAAGGCGGGCTTCACTGAAGCTTTCTTT.

The rearrangement uses TRBV10-1 and TRBJ1-1; 7 bases fit TRBD1. Germline V gene data show CDR1 as WNHNN and CDR2 as SYGVQD (reference sequence). This CDR3 has 15 amino acids. J gave up 5 bases and V 2 bases, and 8 bases lay outside the gene matches. The CDR3 DNA reads TGCGCCAGCAGTGAGGGCGGAGGGGGCAAAACTGAAGCTTTCTTT. This gives the protein CASSEGGGGKTEAFF.

The chain carries TRBV7-3 and TRBJ2-7; TRBD2 is a possible D gene (7 bases). This CDR3 comprises 15 residues. The V end lost 2 bases, the J end lost 1 base, and 12 bases lay between the germline ends. From germline, CDR1 is SGHTA and CDR2 FQGTGA. The CDR3 DNA reads TGTGCCAGCAGCTTATTTGCGGGGGCTTCCTACGAGCAGTACTTC. Translation gives CASSLFAGASYEQYF.

The chain combines TRBV6-5 with TRBJ2-7; 10 bases are a match to TRBD1. V lost 0 bases, J lost 3 bases, and 5 bases stayed unmatched. The CDR3 is 16 amino acids. The germline V gene encodes CDR1 MNHEY and CDR2 SVGAGI. CDR3 amino acids: CASSYSGTGARYEQYF. In DNA, the CDR3 is TGTGCCAGCAGTTACTCCGGGACAGGGGCCCGCTACGAGCAGTACTTC.

This chain uses TRBV5-8 with TRBJ1-2; 8 bases map to TRBD1. Germline V gene sequence: CDR1 SGHTS, CDR2 YDEGEE. This CDR3 spans 14 amino acids. After removal of 4 bases from V and 3 bases from J, the junction contained 5 bases not matched to a gene. CDR3 nucleotides: TGTGCCAGCAGCATGACAGGGGTGGACTATGGCTACACCTTC. This codes for CASSMTGVDYGYTF.

The chain carries TRBV21-1 and TRBJ2-1; the D segment call TRBD2 is taken from the table without a DNA check. TRBV21-1 is a pseudogene. This CDR3 region has 14 residues. CDR3 DNA sequence: TGTGACCCGGGGGGCAAGAAGGGGTTGGATGAGCAGTTCTTC. It translates to CDPGGKKGLDEQFF.

The count of this clone is one. The chain joins TRBV6-4 to TRBJ2-1, with D possibly matching TRBD2 (5 bases). Per the germline V gene, CDR1 is MRHNA and CDR2 is SNTAGT. The CDR3 runs 11 residues. Trimming removed 5 bases at V and 14 bases at J, with 13 bases between. CDR3 DNA: TGTGCCAGCAGTAGCGGATTTAGGGAGTTCTTC. This codes for CASSSGFREFF.

This rearrangement joins TRBV3-1 (or the pseudogene TRBV3-2) to TRBJ1-6; D is ambiguous. From germline, CDR1 is LGHDT and CDR2 YNNKEL (reference sequence). The CDR3 extends over 14 amino acids. The ends were cut back, 0 bases at V and 3 bases at J, with 3 bases in the middle. CDR3 amino acids: CASSQDVYNSPLHF. The CDR3 DNA reads as TGTGCCAGCAGCCAAGACGTCTATAATTCACCCCTCCACTTT.

This rearrangement joins TRBV5-1 to TRBJ2-1; 8 bases fit TRBD2. V lost 5 bases, J lost 0 bases, and 13 bases stayed unmatched. Germline assignment: CDR1 SGHRS and CDR2 YFSETQ. This CDR3 comprises 18 residues. CDR3 coding DNA: TGCGCCAGCAGGTTTAGGCTAGCGGGTTCCAGCTCCTACAATGAGCAGTTCTTC. Its protein product is CASRFRLAGSSSYNEQFF.

CDR3 protein: CASSYSRNEQFF. The CDR3 DNA reads as TGTGCCAGCAGTTACTCCCGCAATGAGCAGTTCTTC. The chain uses TRBV6-2 or TRBV6-3 and TRBJ2-1; no clear D. The CDR3 length is 12 residues. V lost 0 bases and J 6 bases, leaving 3 bases between the germline ends. Germline CDR1 reads MNHEY; CDR2 reads SVGEGT.

The CDR3, as DNA: TGTGCCAGCAGACTAGCGGGGGGAAAAACCGGGGAGCTGTTTTTT. Protein sequence: CASRLAGGKTGELFF. The chain is built from TRBV6-5 and TRBJ2-2; 12 nucleotides agree with TRBD2. V lost 6 bases to trimming and J lost 5 bases; unmatched junction nucleotides: 4. The CDR3 runs to 15 residues. The V gene's germline CDR1 is MNHEY and CDR2 SVGAGI.